This T cell receptor beta chain derives from a study of blood T cells in healthy people across ages (dated by TCRdb to between 2014 and 2016). Study-level background: In model experiments, template switching captured roughly one uniquely barcoded TCR beta cDNA molecule for every two T cells. Age-related changes in TCR beta repertoire diversity were measured in the study by deep sequencing normalized with unique cDNA molecular identifiers. The donors were divided into four age groups: young (average approximately 15 years), middle-aged (over 35), aged (about 60) and long-lived (about 84). To avoid experimental bias, donors of different ages were spread randomly across the sequencing lanes. The study analyzed two additional independent replicas of 1 million unique cDNA reads from the same blood draw for two donors, one aged 18 to 30 and one aged 80 or older. General findings and caveats noted by the study authors: Estimates of total diversity from one million sequenced T cells were regarded as lower bounds and underestimates. Observed TCR beta diversity per million T cells fell roughly linearly with age, and a significant reduction was already apparent by age about 43. Observed TCR beta diversity correlated strongly with the percentage of naive T cells measured by flow cytometry. The CMV infection status of donors was not known, potentially confounding age-related changes in expanded clonotypes. Bulk unsorted PBMC profiling prevented conclusive comparison of naive and antigen-experienced compartments. Compared with the aged group, the long-lived group had more naive CD4+ T cells, fewer expanded clones and increased TCR diversity, suggesting age selection.

There are many counts of this clonotype. It has no known antigen specificity. No much larger clonotype is one base removed from it; base qualities were not supplied. Receptor libraries were prepared by 5' RACE. These reads were obtained on an Illumina HiSeq 2500. The second PCR ran for about 7 to 11 cycles and used a J-beta primer mix along with a sample-barcoded 5' primer. A unique molecular identifier was introduced onto each TCR beta cDNA molecule by a template-switch 5' adaptor carrying 12 random nucleotides. Each sample yielded at least 2.5 million CDR3-containing paired-end reads. First-strand cDNA synthesis was performed from all RNA using the Mint cDNA synthesis kit, with priming by a TRBC-specific oligonucleotide. All cDNA was treated with uracil-DNA glycosylase and then went through a first 18-cycle PCR with the universal primers M1SS and BC2_uni_R. The study's processing was this. For normalization, 1 million high-quality reads were randomly selected from each sample, with every read carrying a distinct molecular identifier. Reads with shared molecular identifiers were discarded instead of being binned into consensus sequences. MiTCR, set to a Q25 quality threshold and the strictest error-elimination algorithm, was used for CDR3 identification, clonotype clustering and error correction. Lower-bound total TCR beta diversity was estimated with a nonparametric unseen species model using Euler transformation. TCRdb passed the public sequencing reads through fastp at Q25 and MiXCR, retaining productive beta sequences. Rows with a matching CDR3 protein are joined into one entry that keeps the most common DNA and genes. The V and J calls shown here were made by TCRdb, not taken from the authors' results. The sample table contains more than 800,000 distinct CDR3 sequences; only one count was recorded for more than 25% of them. The leading ten clones occupy around 15% of the sample.

Systemically healthy Caucasian individuals from Russia, around 38 in total and aged roughly 6 to 95 years, were included as donors. Roughly 9.5 milliliters of peripheral blood were drawn from each donor into EDTA-treated Vacutainer tubes. Ficoll-Paque density-gradient centrifugation was used to isolate PBMCs, with at least 6.5 million obtained per sample. Trizol reagent was used to extract total RNA from the PBMCs, yielding at least 5 micrograms per sample. For every donor, an aliquot of PBMCs went through flow cytometry to measure the percentages of naive CD45RAhigh/CD27high T cells. In the germline V gene, CDR1 corresponds to SQVTM and CDR2 to ANQGSEA. The cysteine opens and the phenylalanine closes a CDR3 of 11 amino acids. The only DNA kept is the CDR3, 33 bases in frame from the first base. The V and J ends are trimmed by 8 bases and 5 bases, leaving 11 bases between them.

The V and J segments used are TRBV29-1 and TRBJ2-3; TRBD1 is possibly the D segment (5 matching bases). The clonotype was recovered from a woman older than 75 in good health. Specimen: blood. The CDR3 region: CSHRSGDTQYF. The nucleotide sequence reads TGCAGCCACAGGTCGGGAGATACGCAGTATTTT.